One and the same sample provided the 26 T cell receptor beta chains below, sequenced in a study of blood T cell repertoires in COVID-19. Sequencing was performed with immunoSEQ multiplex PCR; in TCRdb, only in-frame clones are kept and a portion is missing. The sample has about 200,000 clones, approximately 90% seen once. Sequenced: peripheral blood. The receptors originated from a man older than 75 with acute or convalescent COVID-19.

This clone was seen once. CDR3: CASSPGLSNEKLFF. In DNA form, the CDR3 reads TGTGCCAGCAGCCCGGGACTGTCTAATGAAAAACTGTTTTTT. The gene calls are TRBV5-4 and TRBJ1-4; the D gene is possibly TRBD1 (5 bases). Trimming shortened V by 4 bases and J by 3 bases, and 10 bases separated the two germline ends. CDR1 and CDR2 (germline): SGHNT, YYREEE (reference sequence). The CDR3 runs to 14 residues.

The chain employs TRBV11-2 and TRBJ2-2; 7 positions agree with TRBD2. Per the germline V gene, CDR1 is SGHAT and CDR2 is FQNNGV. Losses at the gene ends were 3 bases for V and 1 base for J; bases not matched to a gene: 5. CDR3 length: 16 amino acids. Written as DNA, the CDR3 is TGTGCCAGCAGCTTTGGAATAGCGGGGAACACCGGGGAGCTGTTTTTT. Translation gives CASSFGIAGNTGELFF.

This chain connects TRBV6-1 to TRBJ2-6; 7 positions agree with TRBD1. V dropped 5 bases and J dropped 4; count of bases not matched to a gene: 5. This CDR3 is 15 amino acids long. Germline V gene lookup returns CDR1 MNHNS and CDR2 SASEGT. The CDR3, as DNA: TGTGCCAGCAGTAATCCGGGACAGGGGGCCAACGTCCTGACTTTC. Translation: CASSNPGQGANVLTF.

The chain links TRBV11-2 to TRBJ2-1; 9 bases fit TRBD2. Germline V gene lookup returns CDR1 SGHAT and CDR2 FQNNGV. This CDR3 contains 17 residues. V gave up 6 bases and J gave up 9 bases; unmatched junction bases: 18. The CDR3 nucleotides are TGTGCCAGCAGTTCGCCGGGAGGGGCGGGAGGGCCTGGTGAGCAGTTCTTC. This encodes CASSSPGGAGGPGEQFF.

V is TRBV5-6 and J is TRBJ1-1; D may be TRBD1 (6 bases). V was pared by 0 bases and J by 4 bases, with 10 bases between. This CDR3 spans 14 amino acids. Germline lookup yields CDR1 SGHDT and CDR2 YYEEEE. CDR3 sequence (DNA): TGTGCCAGCAGCTTGGGGGGGCCGGGCACTGAAGCTTTCTTT. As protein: CASSLGGPGTEAFF. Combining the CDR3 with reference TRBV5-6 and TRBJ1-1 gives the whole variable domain DAGVTQSPTHLIKTRGQQVTLRCSPKSGHDTVSWYQQALGQGPQFIFQYYEEEERQRGNFPDRFSGHQFPNYSSELNVNALLLGDSALYLCASSLGGPGTEAFFGQGTRLTVV.

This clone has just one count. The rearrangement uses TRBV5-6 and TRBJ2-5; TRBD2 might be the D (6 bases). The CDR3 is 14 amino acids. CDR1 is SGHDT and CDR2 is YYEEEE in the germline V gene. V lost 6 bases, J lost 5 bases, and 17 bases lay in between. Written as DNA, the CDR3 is TGTGCCAGCACTCTTAGGGGAGGAGGGGAGACCCAGTACTTC. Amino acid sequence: CASTLRGGGETQYF.

CDR3 in amino acids: CASSPTGHSTDTQYF. The CDR3 DNA sequence: TGTGCCAGCAGCCCCACAGGACATAGCACAGATACGCAGTATTTT. The genes are TRBV7-9 and TRBJ2-3, with D perhaps TRBD1 (5 bases). The CDR3 runs to 15 residues. Trimming removed 5 bases from V and 0 bases from J, with 12 bases in between. Per germline, CDR1 SEHNR and CDR2 FQNEAQ (reference sequence).

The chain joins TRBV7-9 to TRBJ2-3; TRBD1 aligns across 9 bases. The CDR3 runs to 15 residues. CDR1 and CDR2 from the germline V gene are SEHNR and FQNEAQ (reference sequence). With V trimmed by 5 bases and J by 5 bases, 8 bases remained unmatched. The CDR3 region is CASSPRTGAGDTQYF. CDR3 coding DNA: TGTGCCAGCAGCCCCAGGACAGGGGCAGGAGATACGCAGTATTTT.

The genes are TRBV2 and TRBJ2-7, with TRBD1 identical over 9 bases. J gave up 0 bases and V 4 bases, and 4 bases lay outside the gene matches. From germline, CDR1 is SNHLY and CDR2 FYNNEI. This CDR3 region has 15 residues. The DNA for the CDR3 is TGTGCCAGCAGTGGTCGACAGGGGGTCTCCTACGAGCAGTACTTC. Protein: CASSGRQGVSYEQYF.

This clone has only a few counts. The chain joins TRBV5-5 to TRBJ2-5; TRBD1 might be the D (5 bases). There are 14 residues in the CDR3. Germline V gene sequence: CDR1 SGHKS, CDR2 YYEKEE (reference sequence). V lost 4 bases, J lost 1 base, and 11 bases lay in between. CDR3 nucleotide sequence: TGTGCCAGCAGCCAAGGACACATCCAAGAGACCCAGTACTTC. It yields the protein CASSQGHIQETQYF.

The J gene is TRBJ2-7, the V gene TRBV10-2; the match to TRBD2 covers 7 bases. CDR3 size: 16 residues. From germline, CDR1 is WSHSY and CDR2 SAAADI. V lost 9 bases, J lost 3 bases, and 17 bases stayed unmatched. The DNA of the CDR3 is TGCGCCAGTGCCTCCACCGGGACTACAACAGTCTACGAGCAGTACTTC. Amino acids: CASASTGTTTVYEQYF.

CDR3 loop: CASTGDRSLNQPQHF. The CDR3 region has the DNA TGTGCCAGTACCGGGGACAGGTCCCTCAATCAGCCCCAGCATTTT. The V and J genes are TRBV19 and TRBJ1-5; TRBD1 matches at 8 bases. V was clipped by 7 bases and J by 3 bases; unmatched bases: 8. Germline V lookup: CDR1 LNHDA, CDR2 SQIVND (reference sequence). This CDR3 region has 15 residues.

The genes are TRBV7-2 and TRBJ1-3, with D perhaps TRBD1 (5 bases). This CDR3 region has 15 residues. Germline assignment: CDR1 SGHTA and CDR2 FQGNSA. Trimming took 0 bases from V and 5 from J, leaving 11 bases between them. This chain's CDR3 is CASSLAVAGRNTIYF. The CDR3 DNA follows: TGTGCCAGCAGCTTAGCGGTGGCGGGGCGAAACACCATATATTTT.

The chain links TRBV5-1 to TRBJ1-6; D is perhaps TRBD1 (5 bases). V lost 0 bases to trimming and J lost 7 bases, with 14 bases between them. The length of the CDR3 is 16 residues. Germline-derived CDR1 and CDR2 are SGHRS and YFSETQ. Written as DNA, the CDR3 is TGCGCCAGCAGCTTGGTAACAGGCGAACAGAATTCACCCCTCCACTTT. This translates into CASSLVTGEQNSPLHF.

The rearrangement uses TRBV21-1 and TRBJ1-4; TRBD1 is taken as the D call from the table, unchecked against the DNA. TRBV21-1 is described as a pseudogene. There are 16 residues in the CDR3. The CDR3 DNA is TGTGCCAGCACCTTCTCCGGACAGGTTAAGAATGAAAAACTGTTTTTT. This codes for CASTFSGQVKNEKLFF.

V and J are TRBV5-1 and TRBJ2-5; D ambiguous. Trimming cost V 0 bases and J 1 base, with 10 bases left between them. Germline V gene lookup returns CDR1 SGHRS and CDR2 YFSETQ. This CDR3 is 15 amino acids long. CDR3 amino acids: CASSLGGGTQETQYF. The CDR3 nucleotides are TGCGCCAGCAGCTTGGGAGGCGGAACCCAAGAGACCCAGTACTTC.

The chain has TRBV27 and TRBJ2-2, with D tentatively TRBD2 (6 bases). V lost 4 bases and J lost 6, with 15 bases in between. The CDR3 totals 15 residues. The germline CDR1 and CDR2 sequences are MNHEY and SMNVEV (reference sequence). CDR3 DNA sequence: TGTGCCAGCAGTTCGGTATCAGGGAGGTCCGGGGAGCTGTTTTTT. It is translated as CASSSVSGRSGELFF.

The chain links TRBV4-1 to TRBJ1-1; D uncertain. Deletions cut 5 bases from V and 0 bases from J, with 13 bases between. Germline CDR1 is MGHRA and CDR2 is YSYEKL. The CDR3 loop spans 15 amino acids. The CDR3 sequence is CASSSTSRMNTEAFF. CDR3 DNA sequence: TGCGCCAGCAGCTCGACCTCGAGGATGAACACTGAAGCTTTCTTT.

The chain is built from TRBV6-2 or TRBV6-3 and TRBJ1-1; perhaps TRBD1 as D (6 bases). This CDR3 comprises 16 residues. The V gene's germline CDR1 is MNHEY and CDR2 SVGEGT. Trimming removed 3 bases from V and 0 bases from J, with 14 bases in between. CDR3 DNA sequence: TGTGCCAGCAGTTATGCGCAGGGGAAGATGAACACTGAAGCTTTCTTT. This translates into CASSYAQGKMNTEAFF.

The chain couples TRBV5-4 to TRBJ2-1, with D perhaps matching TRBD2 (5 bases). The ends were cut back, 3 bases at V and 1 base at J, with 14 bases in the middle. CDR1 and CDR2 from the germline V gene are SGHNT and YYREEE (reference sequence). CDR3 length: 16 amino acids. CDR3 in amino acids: CASSYGAEPSYNEQFF. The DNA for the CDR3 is TGTGCCAGCAGCTACGGAGCGGAACCTTCCTACAATGAGCAGTTCTTC.

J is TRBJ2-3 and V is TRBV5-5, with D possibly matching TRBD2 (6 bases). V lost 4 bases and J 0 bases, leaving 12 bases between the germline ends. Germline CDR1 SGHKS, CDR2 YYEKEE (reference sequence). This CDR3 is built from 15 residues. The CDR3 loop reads CASSVTSTSTDTQYF. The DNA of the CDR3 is TGTGCCAGCAGCGTAACTAGCACTAGCACAGATACGCAGTATTTT.

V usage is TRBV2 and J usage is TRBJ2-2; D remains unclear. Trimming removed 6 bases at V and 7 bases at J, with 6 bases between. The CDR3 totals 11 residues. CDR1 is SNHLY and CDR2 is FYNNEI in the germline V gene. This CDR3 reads CASRALGELFF. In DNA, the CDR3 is TGTGCCAGCAGGGCCCTCGGGGAGCTGTTTTTT.

This chain's CDR3 is CASSFQMNTEAFF. The CDR3 DNA follows: TGCGCCAGCAGCTTTCAGATGAACACTGAAGCTTTCTTT. The rearrangement links TRBV5-1 to TRBJ1-1; D is ambiguous. Trimming took off 2 bases at V and 0 bases at J, with 5 bases between the two ends. The germline gives CDR1 SGHRS, CDR2 YFSETQ. The CDR3 contains 13 residues.

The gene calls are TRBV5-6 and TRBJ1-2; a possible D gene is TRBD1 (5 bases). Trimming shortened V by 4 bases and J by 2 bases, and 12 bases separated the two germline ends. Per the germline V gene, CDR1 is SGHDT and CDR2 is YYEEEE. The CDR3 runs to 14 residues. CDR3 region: CASSPSGGNYGYTF. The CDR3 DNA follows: TGTGCCAGCAGCCCTTCGGGGGGGAACTATGGCTACACCTTC.

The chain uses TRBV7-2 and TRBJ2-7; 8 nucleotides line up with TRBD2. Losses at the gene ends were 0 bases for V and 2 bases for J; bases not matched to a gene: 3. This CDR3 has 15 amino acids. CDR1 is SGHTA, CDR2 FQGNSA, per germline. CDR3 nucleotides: TGTGCCAGCAGCTTAGCTAGCGGGATGACCTACGAGCAGTACTTC. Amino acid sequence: CASSLASGMTYEQYF.

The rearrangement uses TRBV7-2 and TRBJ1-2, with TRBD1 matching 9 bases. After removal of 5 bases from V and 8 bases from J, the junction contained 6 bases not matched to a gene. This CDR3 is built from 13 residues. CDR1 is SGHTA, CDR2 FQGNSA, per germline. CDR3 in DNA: TGTGCCAGCAGCCCCCGGACAGGGGACGGCTACACCTTC. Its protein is CASSPRTGDGYTF.